One TCR beta chain is described in this entry. The protocol was immunoSEQ multiplex PCR, while the TCRdb copy is restricted to in-frame clones and leaves out a portion. The sample shows some 150,000 clones, about 93% of them seen only once. The sample comes from a study of control samples from healthy donors and cancer patients. The clonotype originates from a man aged 50 or older in good health. The specimen was blood.

The CDR3 spells CASSLGPGGPADYGYTF. Written as DNA, the CDR3 is TGTGCCAGCAGCTTGGGCCCTGGGGGGCCGGCTGACTATGGCTACACCTTC. The chain links TRBV5-6 to TRBJ1-2; weak D call: TRBD1 (6 bases). The V gene's germline CDR1 is SGHDT and CDR2 YYEEEE. The length of the CDR3 is 17 residues. V lost 0 bases, J lost 3 bases, and 18 bases lay in between.